This entry is about one T cell receptor beta chain. Its antigen is not known. Both 60 Vbeta primers and 13 Jbeta primers went into the PCR. Profiling relied on immunoSEQ multiplex PCR, and the TCRdb table lists in-frame clones only, not all of them. Among under 90,000 clones listed, around 70% were seen once. The data derive from a study of cytomegalovirus exposure and HLA in healthy donors. Study-wide results and caveats: A later analysis showed that HLA-associated TCR beta chains had undergone more clonal expansion than equally common others. A later analysis found that most CMV-associated TCR beta chains appeared HLA-restricted.

Sequencing used PBMCs. This receptor was identified in a man aged 40-49 years in good health and CMV-seropositive.

DNA for the CDR3: TGTGCCAGTAGTACAAGACTAGCGGGAGGCACAGATACGCAGTATTTT. This encodes CASSTRLAGGTDTQYF. V usage is TRBV19 and J usage is TRBJ2-3, with 12 bases fitting TRBD2. The V gene's germline CDR1 is LNHDA and CDR2 SQIVND (reference sequence). The CDR3 extends over 16 amino acids. Trimming at V came to 4 bases and at J to 1 base, leaving 3 bases not matched to a gene.